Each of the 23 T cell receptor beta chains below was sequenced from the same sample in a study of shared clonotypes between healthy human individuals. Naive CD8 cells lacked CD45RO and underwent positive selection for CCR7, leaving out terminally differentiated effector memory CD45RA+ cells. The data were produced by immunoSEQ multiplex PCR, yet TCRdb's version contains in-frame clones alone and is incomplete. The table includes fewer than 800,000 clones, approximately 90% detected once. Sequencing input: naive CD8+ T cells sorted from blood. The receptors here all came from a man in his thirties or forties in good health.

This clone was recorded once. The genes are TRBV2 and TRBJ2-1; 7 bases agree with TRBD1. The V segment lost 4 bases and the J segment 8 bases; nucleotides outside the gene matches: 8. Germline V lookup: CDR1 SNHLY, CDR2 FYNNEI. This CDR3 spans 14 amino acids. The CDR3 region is CASSVTGRVDEQFF. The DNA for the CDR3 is TGTGCCAGCAGTGTGACAGGGCGGGTCGATGAGCAGTTCTTC.

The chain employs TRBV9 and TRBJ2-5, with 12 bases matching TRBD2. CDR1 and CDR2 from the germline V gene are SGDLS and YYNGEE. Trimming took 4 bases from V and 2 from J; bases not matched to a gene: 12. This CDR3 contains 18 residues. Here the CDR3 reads CASSLLAGGAAGQETQYF. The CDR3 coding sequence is TGTGCCAGCAGCCTACTAGCGGGAGGAGCTGCCGGTCAAGAGACCCAGTACTTC.

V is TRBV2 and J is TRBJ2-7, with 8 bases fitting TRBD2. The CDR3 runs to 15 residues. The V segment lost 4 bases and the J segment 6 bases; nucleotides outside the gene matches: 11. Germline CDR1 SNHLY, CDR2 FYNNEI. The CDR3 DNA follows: TGTGCCAGCAGTGTGAGCGGGAGCGGGGTAACCGAGCAGTACTTC. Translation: CASSVSGSGVTEQYF.

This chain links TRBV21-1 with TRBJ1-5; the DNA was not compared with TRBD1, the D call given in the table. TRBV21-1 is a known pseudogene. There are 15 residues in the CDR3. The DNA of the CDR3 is TGTGCCAGCTCGCATCCCCCGACAGGGAGTCAGCCCCAGCATTTT. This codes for CASSHPPTGSQPQHF.

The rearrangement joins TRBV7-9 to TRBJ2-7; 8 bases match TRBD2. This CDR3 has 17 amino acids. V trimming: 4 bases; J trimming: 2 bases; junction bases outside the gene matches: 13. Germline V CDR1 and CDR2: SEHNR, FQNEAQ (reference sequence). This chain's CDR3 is CASSSKKSTSATYEQYF. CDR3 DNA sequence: TGTGCCAGCAGCTCAAAGAAATCGACTAGCGCCACCTACGAGCAGTACTTC.

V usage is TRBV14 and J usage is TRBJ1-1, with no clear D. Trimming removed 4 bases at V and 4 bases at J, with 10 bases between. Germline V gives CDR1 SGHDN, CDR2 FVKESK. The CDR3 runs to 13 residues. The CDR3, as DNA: TGTGCCAGCAGCCCCACTCTGGTCACTGAAGCTTTCTTT. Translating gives CASSPTLVTEAFF.

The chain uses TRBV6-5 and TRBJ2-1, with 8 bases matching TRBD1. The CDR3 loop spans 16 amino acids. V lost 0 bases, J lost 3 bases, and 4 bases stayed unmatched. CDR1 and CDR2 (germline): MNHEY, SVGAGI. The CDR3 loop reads CASSYSGTGFYNEQFF. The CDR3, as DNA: TGTGCCAGCAGTTACTCGGGGACAGGATTCTACAATGAGCAGTTCTTC.

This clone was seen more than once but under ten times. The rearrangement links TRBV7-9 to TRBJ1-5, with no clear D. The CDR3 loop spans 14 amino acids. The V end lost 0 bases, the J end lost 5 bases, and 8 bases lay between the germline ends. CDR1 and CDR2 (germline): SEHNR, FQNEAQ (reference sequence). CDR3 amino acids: CASSLAYEHQPQHF. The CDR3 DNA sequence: TGTGCCAGCAGCTTAGCATATGAACATCAGCCCCAGCATTTT.

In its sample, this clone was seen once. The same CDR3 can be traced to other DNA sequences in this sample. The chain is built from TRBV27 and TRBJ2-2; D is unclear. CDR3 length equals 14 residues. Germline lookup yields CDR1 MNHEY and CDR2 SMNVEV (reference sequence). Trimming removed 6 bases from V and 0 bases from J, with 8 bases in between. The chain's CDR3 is CASSPGPNTGELFF. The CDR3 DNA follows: TGTGCCAGCAGCCCAGGACCGAACACCGGGGAGCTGTTTTTT.

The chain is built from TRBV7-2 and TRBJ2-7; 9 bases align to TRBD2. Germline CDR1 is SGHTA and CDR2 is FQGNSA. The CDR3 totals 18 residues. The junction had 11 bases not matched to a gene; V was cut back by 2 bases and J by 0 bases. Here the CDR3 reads CASSLFLAGRTNSYEQYF. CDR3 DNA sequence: TGTGCCAGCAGCTTATTTCTAGCGGGACGTACTAACTCCTACGAGCAGTACTTC.

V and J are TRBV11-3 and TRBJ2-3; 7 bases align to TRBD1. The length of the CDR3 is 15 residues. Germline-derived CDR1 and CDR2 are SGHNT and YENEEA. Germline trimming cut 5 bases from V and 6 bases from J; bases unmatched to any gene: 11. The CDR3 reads CASSPLTGRDDTQYF. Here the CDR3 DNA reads TGTGCCAGCAGCCCTTTGACAGGGCGAGACGATACGCAGTATTTT.

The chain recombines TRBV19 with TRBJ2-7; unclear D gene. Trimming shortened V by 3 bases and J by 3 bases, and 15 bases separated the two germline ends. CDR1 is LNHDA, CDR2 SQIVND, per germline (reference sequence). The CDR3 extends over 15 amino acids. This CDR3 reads CASSMGRSDHYEQYF. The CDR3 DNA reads TGTGCCAGTAGTATGGGTAGAAGCGACCACTACGAGCAGTACTTC.

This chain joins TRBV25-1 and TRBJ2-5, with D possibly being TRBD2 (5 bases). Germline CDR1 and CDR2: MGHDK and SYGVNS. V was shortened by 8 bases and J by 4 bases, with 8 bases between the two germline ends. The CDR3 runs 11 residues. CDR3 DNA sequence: TGTGCCAGCGAACGGGGAGAGACCCAGTACTTC. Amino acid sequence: CASERGETQYF.

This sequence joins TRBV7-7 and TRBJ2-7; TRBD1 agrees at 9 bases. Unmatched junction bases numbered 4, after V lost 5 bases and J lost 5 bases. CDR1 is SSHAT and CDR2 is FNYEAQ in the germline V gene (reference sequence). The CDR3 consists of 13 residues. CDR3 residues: CASSVGQGNEQYF. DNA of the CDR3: TGTGCCAGCAGCGTGGGACAGGGTAACGAGCAGTACTTC. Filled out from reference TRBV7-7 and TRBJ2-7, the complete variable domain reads GAGVSQSPRYKVTKRGQDVTLRCDPISSHATLYWYQQALGQGPEFLTYFNYEAQPDKSGLPSDRFSAERPEGSISTLTIQRTEQRDSAMYRCASSVGQGNEQYFGPGTRLTVT.

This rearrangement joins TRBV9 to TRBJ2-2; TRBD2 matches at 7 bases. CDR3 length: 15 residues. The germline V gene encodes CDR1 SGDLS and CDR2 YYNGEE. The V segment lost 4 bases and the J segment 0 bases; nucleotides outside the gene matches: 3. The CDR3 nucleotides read TGTGCCAGCAGCTTAGCGGGCACGAACACCGGGGAGCTGTTTTTT. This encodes CASSLAGTNTGELFF.

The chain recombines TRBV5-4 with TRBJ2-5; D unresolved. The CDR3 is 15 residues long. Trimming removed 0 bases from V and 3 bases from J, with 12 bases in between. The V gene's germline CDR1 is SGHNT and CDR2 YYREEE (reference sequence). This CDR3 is CASSLDTATKETQYF. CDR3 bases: TGTGCCAGCAGCTTGGACACGGCCACAAAAGAGACCCAGTACTTC.

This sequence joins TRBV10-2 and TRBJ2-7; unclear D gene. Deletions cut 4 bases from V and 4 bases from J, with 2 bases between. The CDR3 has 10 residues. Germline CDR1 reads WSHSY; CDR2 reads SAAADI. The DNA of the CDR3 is TGCGCCAGCAGTGGGTACGAGCAGTACTTC. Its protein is CASSGYEQYF.

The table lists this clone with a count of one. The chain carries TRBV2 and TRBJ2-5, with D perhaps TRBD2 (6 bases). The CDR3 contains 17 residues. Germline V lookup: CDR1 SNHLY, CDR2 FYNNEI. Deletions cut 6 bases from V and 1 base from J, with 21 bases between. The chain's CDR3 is CASSGGTPNPLQETQYF. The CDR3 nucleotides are TGTGCCAGCAGCGGCGGGACTCCGAACCCCCTCCAAGAGACCCAGTACTTC.

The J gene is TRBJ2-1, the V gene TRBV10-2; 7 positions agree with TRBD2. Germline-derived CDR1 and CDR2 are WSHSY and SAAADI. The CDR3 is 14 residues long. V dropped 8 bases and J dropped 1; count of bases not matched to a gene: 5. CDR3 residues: CASGGSGSYNEQFF. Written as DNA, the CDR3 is TGCGCCAGCGGCGGGAGCGGGTCCTACAATGAGCAGTTCTTC.

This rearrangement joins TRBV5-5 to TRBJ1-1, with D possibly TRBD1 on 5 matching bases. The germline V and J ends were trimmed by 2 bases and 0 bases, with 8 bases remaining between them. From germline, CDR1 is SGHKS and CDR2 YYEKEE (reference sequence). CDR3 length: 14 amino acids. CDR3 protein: CASSFQTVNTEAFF. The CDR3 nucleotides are TGTGCCAGCAGCTTCCAGACAGTGAACACTGAAGCTTTCTTT.

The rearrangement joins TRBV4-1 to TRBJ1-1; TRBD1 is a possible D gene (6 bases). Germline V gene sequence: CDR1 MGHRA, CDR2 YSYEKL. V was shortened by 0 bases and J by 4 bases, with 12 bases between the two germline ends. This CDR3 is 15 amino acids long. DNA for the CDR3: TGCGCCAGCAGCCAAGATCCAGGGGCGGGCACTGAAGCTTTCTTT. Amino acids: CASSQDPGAGTEAFF.

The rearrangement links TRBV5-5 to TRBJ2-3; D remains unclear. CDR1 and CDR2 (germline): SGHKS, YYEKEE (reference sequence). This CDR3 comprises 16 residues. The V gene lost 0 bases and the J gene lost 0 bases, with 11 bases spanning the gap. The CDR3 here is CASSLATISSTDTQYF. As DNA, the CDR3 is TGTGCCAGCAGCTTGGCGACGATTTCTAGCACAGATACGCAGTATTTT.

CDR3 amino acids: CASSLEGRQVNEQFF. CDR3 nucleotide sequence: TGTGCCAGCAGCTTAGAGGGTCGGCAGGTCAATGAGCAGTTCTTC. This chain joins TRBV11-1 and TRBJ2-1; D call uncertain. CDR3 length: 15 residues. V lost 1 base and J lost 6, with 13 bases in between. Germline V gene data show CDR1 as SGHAT and CDR2 as FQDESV (reference sequence).